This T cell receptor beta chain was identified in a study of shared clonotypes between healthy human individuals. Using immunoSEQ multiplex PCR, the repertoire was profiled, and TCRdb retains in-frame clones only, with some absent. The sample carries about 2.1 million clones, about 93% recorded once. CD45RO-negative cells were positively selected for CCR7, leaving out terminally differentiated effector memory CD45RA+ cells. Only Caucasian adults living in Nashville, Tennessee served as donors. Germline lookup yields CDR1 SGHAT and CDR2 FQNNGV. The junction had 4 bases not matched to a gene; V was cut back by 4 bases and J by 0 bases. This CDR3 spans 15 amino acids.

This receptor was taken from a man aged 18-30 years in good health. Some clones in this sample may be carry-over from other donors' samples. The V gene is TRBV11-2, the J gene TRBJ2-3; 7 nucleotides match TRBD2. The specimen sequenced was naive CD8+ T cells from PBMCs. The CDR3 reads CASSSSGKSTDTQYF. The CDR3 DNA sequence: TGTGCCAGCAGCTCAAGCGGGAAAAGCACAGATACGCAGTATTTT.